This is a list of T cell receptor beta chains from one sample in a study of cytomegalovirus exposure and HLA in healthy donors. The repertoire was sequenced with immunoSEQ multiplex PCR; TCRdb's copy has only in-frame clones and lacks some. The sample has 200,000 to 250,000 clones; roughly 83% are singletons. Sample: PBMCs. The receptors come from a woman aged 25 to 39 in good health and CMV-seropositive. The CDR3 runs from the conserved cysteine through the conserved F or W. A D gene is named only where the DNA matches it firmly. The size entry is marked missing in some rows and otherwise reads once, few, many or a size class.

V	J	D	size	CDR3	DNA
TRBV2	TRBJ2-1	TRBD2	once	CASSREGRYNEQFF	TGTGCCAGCAGTCGGGAGGGCCGGTACAATGAGCAGTTCTTC
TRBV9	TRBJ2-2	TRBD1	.	CASSPRQGARGGELFF	TGTGCCAGCAGCCCACGACAGGGGGCGCGGGGCGGGGAGCTGTTTTTT
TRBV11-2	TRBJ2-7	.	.	CASIDGLNYEQYF	TGTGCCAGCATCGACGGGCTCAACTACGAGCAGTACTTC
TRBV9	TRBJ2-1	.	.	CASSVSSSSYNEQFF	TGTGCCAGCAGCGTGTCTTCCAGCTCCTACAATGAGCAGTTCTTC
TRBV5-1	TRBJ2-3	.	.	CASSLEPDRADTQYF	TGCGCCAGCAGCCTAGAGCCAGACCGGGCAGATACGCAGTATTTT
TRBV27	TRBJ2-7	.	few	CASSSGSGYPYEQYF	TGTGCCAGCAGCTCGGGCAGCGGATACCCCTACGAGCAGTACTTC
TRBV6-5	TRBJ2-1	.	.	CASRTTGSDGGEQFF	TGTGCCAGCAGAACCACAGGGTCGGATGGGGGTGAGCAGTTCTTC
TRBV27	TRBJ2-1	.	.	CASSFLDEQFF	TGTGCCAGCAGTTTTCTCGATGAGCAGTTCTTC
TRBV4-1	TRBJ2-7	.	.	CASSFIRGEQYF	TGCGCCAGCAGCTTCATCAGGGGCGAGCAGTACTTC
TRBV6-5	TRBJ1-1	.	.	CASSYKGVPTEAFF	TGTGCCAGCAGTTACAAGGGTGTTCCCACTGAAGCTTTCTTT
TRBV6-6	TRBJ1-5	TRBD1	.	CASSYLGQYQPQHF	TGTGCCAGCAGTTACCTGGGACAGTATCAGCCCCAGCATTTT
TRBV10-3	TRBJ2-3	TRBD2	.	CATRPGGGRDTQYF	TGTGCCACCCGCCCGGGGGGGGGAAGAGATACGCAGTATTTT
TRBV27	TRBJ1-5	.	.	CASSLGSYGNQPQHF	TGTGCCAGCAGTTTAGGTTCATACGGCAATCAGCCCCAGCATTTT
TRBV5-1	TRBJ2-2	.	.	CASSLEENTGELFF	TGCGCCAGCAGCTTGGAGGAGAACACCGGGGAGCTGTTTTTT
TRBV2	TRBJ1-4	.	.	CATRTDINEKLFF	TGTGCCACCCGGACGGACATAAATGAAAAACTGTTTTTT
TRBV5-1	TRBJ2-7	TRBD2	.	CASSRGTRDEQYF	TGCGCCAGCAGCCGCGGGACTAGGGACGAGCAGTACTTC
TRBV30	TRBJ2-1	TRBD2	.	CAWTSGTSGSNEQFF	TGTGCCTGGACCTCCGGGACTAGCGGGAGCAATGAGCAGTTCTTC
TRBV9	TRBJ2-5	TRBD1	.	CASSVGRTDRGETQYF	TGTGCCAGCAGCGTAGGAAGGACAGACAGGGGAGAGACCCAGTACTTC
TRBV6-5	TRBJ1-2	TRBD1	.	CASSYSRQGYGYTF	TGTGCCAGCAGTTACTCACGACAGGGTTATGGCTACACCTTC
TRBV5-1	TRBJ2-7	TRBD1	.	CASSFWTGVGEQYF	TGCGCCAGCAGCTTTTGGACAGGGGTAGGCGAGCAGTACTTC
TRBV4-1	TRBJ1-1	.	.	CASSQDLGQGTEAFF	TGCGCCAGCAGCCAAGATCTGGGGCAGGGCACTGAAGCTTTCTTT
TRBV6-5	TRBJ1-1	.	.	CASSGRRVNTEAFF	TGTGCCAGCAGTGGTCGTCGGGTGAACACTGAAGCTTTCTTT
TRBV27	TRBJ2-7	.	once	CASRDGRINEQYF	TGTGCCAGCAGAGACGGGAGAATAAACGAGCAGTACTTC
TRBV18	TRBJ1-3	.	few	CASSPQVPSGNTIYF	TGTGCCAGCTCACCGCAGGTGCCGTCTGGAAACACCATATATTTT
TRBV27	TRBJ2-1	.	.	CASSLRRGAGNEQFF	TGTGCCAGCAGTTTACGCCGGGGGGCTGGTAATGAGCAGTTCTTC
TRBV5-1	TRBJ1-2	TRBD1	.	CASSLGLGTGGDRYGYTF	TGCGCCAGCAGCTTGGGGTTAGGGACAGGGGGTGACCGCTATGGCTACACCTTC
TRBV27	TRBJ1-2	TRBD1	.	CASSRTGPLYGYTF	TGTGCCAGCAGTCGGACAGGGCCCCTCTATGGCTACACCTTC
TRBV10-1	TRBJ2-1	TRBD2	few	CASSESTGGPREQFF	TGCGCCAGCAGTGAGTCCACGGGAGGGCCCCGTGAGCAGTTCTTC
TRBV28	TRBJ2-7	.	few	CASSRIGYEQYF	TGTGCCAGCAGTCGTATTGGGTACGAGCAGTACTTC
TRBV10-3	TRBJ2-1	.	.	CAMGGRSYNEQFF	TGTGCCATGGGCGGGCGATCCTACAATGAGCAGTTCTTC
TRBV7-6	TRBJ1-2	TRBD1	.	CASSLVDTGDYGYTF	TGTGCCAGCAGCTTAGTCGATACAGGGGACTATGGCTACACCTTC
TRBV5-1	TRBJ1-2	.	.	CASSLEINRRYGYTF	TGCGCCAGCAGCTTGGAGATCAACCGACGATATGGCTACACCTTC
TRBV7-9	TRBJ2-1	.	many	CASTSHREPHNEQFF	TGTGCCAGCACCTCACACAGGGAGCCCCACAATGAGCAGTTCTTC
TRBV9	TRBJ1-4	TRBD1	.	CASSVAPDRATTNEKLFF	TGTGCCAGCAGCGTAGCGCCGGACAGGGCGACAACTAATGAAAAACTGTTTTTT
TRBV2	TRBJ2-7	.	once	CASRGYEQYF	TGTGCCAGCAGAGGCTACGAGCAGTACTTC
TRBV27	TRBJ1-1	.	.	CASSSRNTEAFF	TGTGCCAGCAGTTCCCGGAACACTGAAGCTTTCTTT
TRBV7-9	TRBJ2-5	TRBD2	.	CASSRLAGQETQYF	TGTGCCAGCAGCCGCCTAGCGGGGCAAGAGACCCAGTACTTC
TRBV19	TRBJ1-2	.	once	CASSMGVDLGYGYTF	TGTGCCAGTAGTATGGGCGTGGATTTGGGCTATGGCTACACCTTC
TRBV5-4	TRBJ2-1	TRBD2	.	CASSLTSGYNEQFF	TGTGCCAGCAGCTTGACTAGCGGTTACAATGAGCAGTTCTTC
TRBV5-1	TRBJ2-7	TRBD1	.	CASSPGQGTSYEQYF	TGCGCCAGCAGCCCAGGACAGGGGACATCCTACGAGCAGTACTTC
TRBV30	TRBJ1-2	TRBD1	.	CAWSPGQPDYGYTF	TGTGCCTGGAGCCCGGGACAGCCAGATTATGGCTACACCTTC
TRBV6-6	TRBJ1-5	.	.	CASSYSTREPQHF	TGTGCCAGCAGTTACTCGACGAGAGAGCCCCAGCATTTT
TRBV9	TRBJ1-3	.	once	CASSVDIGDTIYF	TGTGCCAGCAGCGTAGATATCGGTGACACCATATATTTT
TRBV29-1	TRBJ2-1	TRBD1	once	CSAPRQGTQFF	TGCAGCGCCCCCCGACAGGGAACGCAGTTCTTC